This is a list of T cell receptor beta chains from one sample in a study of neurological immune-mediated disorders. TCRdb ran MiXCR on the 5' RACE reads and lists one entry per CDR3 protein. The table records tens of thousands of distinct CDR3 sequences, 2.6% of them present only once. The sample comprised PBMCs. These receptors were taken from a woman in her twenties or thirties with multiple sclerosis. CDR3s include the opening cysteine and the closing phenylalanine or tryptophan. The D gene is left open where the match is weak. Size tells how often a clone was seen (once, few, many) or the class of an expanded clone, and some rows leave it out.

d_call	clone_size	j_call	v_call	cdr3_aa	cdr3_nt
NA	many	TRBJ2-7	TRBV5-1	CASSLSGNSYEQYF	TGCGCCAGCAGCTTGTCCGGTAACTCCTACGAGCAGTACTTC
TRBD2	many	TRBJ2-1	TRBV20-1	CSAKSGRLYNEQFF	TGCAGTGCGAAAAGCGGGAGGTTATACAATGAGCAGTTCTTC
NA	many	TRBJ1-1	TRBV7-8	CASSLGGTNTEAFF	TGTGCCAGCAGCTTAGGAGGGACGAACACTGAAGCTTTCTTT
NA	many	TRBJ2-1	TRBV6-6	CASRVNNEQFF	TGTGCCAGCAGGGTTAACAATGAGCAGTTCTTC
NA	many	TRBJ2-1	TRBV7-2	CASSLGGADEQFF	TGTGCCAGCAGCTTAGGTGGAGCGGATGAGCAGTTCTTC
TRBD1	many	TRBJ1-1	TRBV25-1	CASSSQGLNTEAFF	TGTGCCAGCAGTTCACAGGGGCTGAACACTGAAGCTTTCTTT
NA	many	TRBJ1-1	TRBV5-5	CASSLGGMNTEAFF	TGTGCCAGCAGCTTGGGGGGGATGAACACTGAAGCTTTCTTT
NA	many	TRBJ2-3	TRBV7-8	CASSLVRELYTDTQYF	TGTGCCAGCAGCTTAGTACGGGAACTATACACAGATACGCAGTATTTT
TRBD2	many	TRBJ2-1	TRBV20-1	CSARPPTSGRINEQFF	TGCAGTGCTAGACCACCTACTAGCGGGAGGATCAATGAGCAGTTCTTC
NA	many	TRBJ2-7	TRBV20-1	CSSKAPSGEQYF	TGCAGTTCTAAGGCTCCCAGCGGCGAGCAGTACTTC
NA	many	TRBJ1-2	TRBV5-1	CASSWTTGSLGYTF	TGCGCCAGCAGCTGGACTACAGGGTCTCTAGGCTACACCTTC
NA	many	TRBJ2-1	TRBV6-2/TRBV6-3	CASSYGVGSYNEQFF	TGTGCCAGCAGTTACGGGGTAGGCTCCTACAATGAGCAGTTCTTC
NA	many	TRBJ1-2	TRBV12-3/TRBV12-4	CASSLGRPHGYTF	TGTGCCAGCAGTTTGGGCAGGCCGCATGGCTACACCTTC
NA	many	TRBJ2-3	TRBV7-2	CASSATGFDSTQYF	TGTGCCAGCAGCGCAACAGGGTTTGATAGTACGCAGTATTTT
TRBD2	many	TRBJ2-3	TRBV20-1	CSATQAGGVDTQYF	TGCAGTGCTACCCAAGCGGGAGGGGTAGATACGCAGTATTTT
NA	many	TRBJ2-1	TRBV5-1	CASFSESSYNEQFF	TGCGCCAGCTTCTCCGAGAGCTCCTACAATGAGCAGTTCTTC
TRBD1	many	TRBJ2-5	TRBV20-1	CSASQTGQGWETQYF	TGCAGTGCCAGCCAAACGGGACAGGGATGGGAGACCCAGTACTTC
NA	many	TRBJ2-3	TRBV24-1	CATSESLTGRGDTQYF	TGTGCCACCAGTGAGAGTCTGACGGGTCGAGGGGATACGCAGTATTTT
NA	many	TRBJ2-7	TRBV21-1	CASSHGTTSPPQVEQYF	TGTGCCAGCAGCCATGGGACTACCTCCCCCCCTCAGGTCGAGCAGTACTTC
TRBD2	many	TRBJ2-2	TRBV7-2	CASSLGGRVGELFF	TGTGCCAGCAGCCTAGGCGGGAGGGTCGGGGAGCTGTTTTTT
NA	NA	TRBJ2-1	TRBV20-1	CSARDKERLSSYNEQFF	TGCAGTGCTAGAGATAAAGAGCGGCTTAGCTCCTACAATGAGCAGTTCTTC
NA	many	TRBJ2-7	TRBV7-2	CASSLKGDSGSYEQYF	TGTGCCAGCAGCTTGAAAGGGGATAGCGGCTCCTACGAGCAGTACTTC
NA	many	TRBJ2-7	TRBV20-1	CSASLGGIYEQYF	TGCAGTGCTAGTCTGGGGGGTATCTACGAGCAGTACTTC
NA	many	TRBJ2-1	TRBV7-2	CASSSTLSYNEQFF	TGTGCCAGCAGCTCAACCCTTAGCTACAATGAGCAGTTCTTC
NA	many	TRBJ1-1	TRBV5-1	CASSLVSGASNAEAFF	TGCGCCAGCAGCTTGGTGTCAGGGGCCTCGAACGCTGAAGCTTTCTTT
NA	many	TRBJ1-1	TRBV6-5	CASSLDRRTEAFF	TGTGCCAGCAGCCTTGACAGGAGGACTGAAGCTTTCTTT
NA	medium-sized	TRBJ1-5	TRBV29-1	CSVARSFDQPQHF	TGCAGCGTTGCCAGGTCATTCGATCAGCCCCAGCATTTT
TRBD2	many	TRBJ2-1	TRBV7-9	CASSPRASGNSYNEQFF	TGTGCCAGCAGCCCTAGGGCTAGCGGGAACTCCTACAATGAGCAGTTCTTC
NA	many	TRBJ2-7	TRBV10-3	CAIRDVAYEQYF	TGTGCCATCCGGGACGTCGCCTACGAGCAGTACTTC
TRBD1	many	TRBJ2-3	TRBV5-1	CASRTGETSTDTQYF	TGCGCCAGCAGGACAGGGGAAACTAGCACAGATACGCAGTATTTT
NA	many	TRBJ2-1	TRBV6-5	CASSYSKVNEQFF	TGTGCCAGCAGTTACTCGAAGGTCAATGAGCAGTTCTTC
NA	many	TRBJ1-1	TRBV5-6	CASSLSGALDTEAFF	TGTGCCAGCAGCTTGTCCGGGGCGTTGGACACTGAAGCTTTCTTT
TRBD2	many	TRBJ2-2	TRBV4-3	CASSQDPAGETGELFF	TGCGCCAGCAGCCAAGACCCCGCGGGAGAGACCGGGGAGCTGTTTTTT
NA	many	TRBJ2-2	TRBV7-6	CASSSQHLTGELFF	TGTGCCAGCAGCTCGCAACATCTCACCGGGGAGCTGTTTTTT
TRBD2	many	TRBJ2-5	TRBV14	CASSHGLAEETQYF	TGTGCCAGCAGTCACGGACTAGCGGAAGAGACCCAGTACTTC
NA	many	TRBJ1-4	TRBV5-1	CASSLPGPNEKLFF	TGCGCCAGCAGCTTGCCCGGCCCCAATGAAAAACTGTTTTTT
TRBD2	many	TRBJ2-5	TRBV20-1	CSAPHGLAVYF	TGCAGTGCTCCCCACGGACTAGCGGTCTACTTC
TRBD1	many	TRBJ1-1	TRBV7-9	CASSQTGVNTEAFF	TGTGCCAGCAGCCAGACAGGGGTGAACACTGAAGCTTTCTTT
TRBD2	many	TRBJ2-1	TRBV7-9	CASRGSGRRYNEQFF	TGTGCCAGCAGGGGTAGCGGGAGGCGCTACAATGAGCAGTTCTTC
NA	many	TRBJ1-1	TRBV29-1	CSVLDPIGDTEAFF	TGCAGCGTGTTGGACCCAATAGGGGACACTGAAGCTTTCTTT
NA	few	TRBJ2-2	TRBV10-2	CASKLMGPNTGELFF	TGCGCCAGCAAACTCATGGGACCGAACACCGGGGAGCTGTTTTTT
NA	many	TRBJ2-1	TRBV29-1	CSVARQAGSYNEQFF	TGCAGCGTTGCTAGACAGGCTGGTTCCTACAATGAGCAGTTCTTC
NA	few	TRBJ1-1	TRBV20-1	CSAKGSLNTEAFF	TGCAGTGCTAAGGGCAGTCTAAACACTGAAGCTTTCTTT
NA	many	TRBJ1-1	TRBV7-9	CASSPGFSNTEAFF	TGTGCCAGCAGCCCGGGCTTTTCTAACACTGAAGCTTTCTTT
TRBD1	many	TRBJ1-1	TRBV7-8	CASSGRQGAEAFF	TGTGCCAGCAGCGGCCGACAGGGGGCTGAAGCTTTCTTT
TRBD2	many	TRBJ2-1	TRBV7-3	CASSDQRGAYNEQFF	TGTGCCAGCAGCGACCAGCGGGGGGCCTACAATGAGCAGTTCTTC
NA	many	TRBJ2-7	TRBV7-2	CASSSRATYEQYF	TGTGCCAGCAGCTCCCGTGCCACCTACGAGCAGTACTTC